There are a few counts of the clone carrying this TCR beta chain. What it recognizes is unknown. The entry originates in a study of T-cell memory formation after mild COVID-19. For the study at large: TCR clusters showed largely donor specificity. Findings and caveats of the study: Memory cells collected pre-infection included some clones that later responded, suggesting cross-reactive memory joined. Of the contracting clones, CD4+ ones lay mainly in CM and EM, and CD8+ ones in EMRA. For second-wave clones that peaked at day 37, SARS-CoV-2 specificity went unverified.

The CDR3 totals 14 residues. V gave up 3 bases and J gave up 8 bases, with 13 bases separating them. From germline, CDR1 is SEHNR and CDR2 FQNEAQ (reference sequence). Using its own MiXCR run on the 5' RACE reads, TCRdb lists one record per CDR3 protein. The table shows approximately 110,000 distinct CDR3 sequences, with about 24% occurring only once. The TCR was taken from a man aged 18 to 30 who had mild COVID-19 (a few samples of this study predate the infection). Cell type and time point are not known. The genes are TRBV7-9 and TRBJ1-4; D may be TRBD1 (5 bases). The sequenced material came from PBMCs or a T cell subset sorted from them (not recorded which). Here the CDR3 DNA reads TGTGCCAGCAGCTTCGGGGGGGGAAGCGAAAAACTGTTTTTT. Its protein is CASSFGGGSEKLFF.